These 8 T cell receptor beta chains were sequenced from one sample in a study of cytomegalovirus exposure and HLA in healthy donors. It was with 60 Vbeta and 13 Jbeta primers that the PCR ran. The data were produced by immunoSEQ multiplex PCR, yet TCRdb's version contains in-frame clones alone and is incomplete. The sample has 85,000 to 100,000 clones, about 76% seen once. Source material: PBMCs. The receptors were sampled from a human donor in good health.

V usage is TRBV20-1 and J usage is TRBJ1-1; D perhaps matches TRBD1 (5 bases). This CDR3 contains 10 residues. CDR1 and CDR2 (germline): DFQATT, SNEGSKA (reference sequence). Trimming removed 6 bases at V and 8 bases at J, with 10 bases between. This CDR3 reads CSAAREEAFF. For the CDR3, the DNA is TGCAGTGCCGCCAGGGAAGAAGCTTTCTTT.

V usage is TRBV10-1 and J usage is TRBJ2-2; 11 nucleotides agree with TRBD2. CDR1 and CDR2 (germline): WNHNN, SYGVQD (reference sequence). V gave up 2 bases and J gave up 3 bases; unmatched junction bases: 8. This CDR3 spans 18 amino acids. For the CDR3, the DNA is TGCGCCAGCAGTGAGAGGAGACCGGGACTAGCGGACACCGGGGAGCTGTTTTTT. Protein product: CASSERRPGLADTGELFF.

CDR3 sequence reads: CSVGQTSYSSTDTQYF. The DNA for the CDR3 is TGCAGCGTTGGTCAGACATCCTACTCTAGCACAGATACGCAGTATTTT. The chain has TRBV29-1 and TRBJ2-3; D call uncertain. CDR1 and CDR2 from the germline V gene are SQVTM and ANQGSEA. Deletions cut 4 bases from V and 0 bases from J, with 17 bases between. The CDR3 runs to 16 residues.

The chain joins TRBV5-4 to TRBJ2-1; D remains unclear. V lost 4 bases and J 6 bases, leaving 11 bases between the germline ends. Germline V gene sequence: CDR1 SGHNT, CDR2 YYREEE (reference sequence). This CDR3 is built from 13 residues. As DNA, the CDR3 is TGTGCCAGCAGCCCCCGACAAGTCAATGAGCAGTTCTTC. This sequence encodes CASSPRQVNEQFF.

The chain couples TRBV19 to TRBJ1-4; 7 positions match TRBD1. The CDR3 length is 17 residues. Germline V gene sequence: CDR1 LNHDA, CDR2 SQIVND (reference sequence). V gave up 3 bases and J gave up 4 bases; unmatched junction bases: 11. DNA of the CDR3: TGTGCCAGTAGTATTCGCGGTAGGGGACAGATTAATGAAAAACTGTTTTTT. It translates to CASSIRGRGQINEKLFF.

The chain uses TRBV7-9 and TRBJ2-3; 8 nucleotides match TRBD1. The CDR3 is made up of 15 amino acids. CDR1 SEHNR and CDR2 FQNEAQ come from the germline V gene (reference sequence). With V trimmed by 1 base and J by 3 bases, 3 bases remained unmatched. The CDR3 DNA reads TGTGCCAGCAGCTTAGACAGGGGGAGGACAGATACGCAGTATTTT. Its protein product is CASSLDRGRTDTQYF.

This chain connects TRBV29-1 to TRBJ2-2, with D unresolved. The V end was cut by 3 bases, the J end by 1 base, with 3 bases between. The CDR3 consists of 12 residues. The V gene's germline CDR1 is SQVTM and CDR2 ANQGSEA. CDR3 in DNA: TGCAGCGTTGACAAGAACACCGGGGAGCTGTTTTTT. Translation gives CSVDKNTGELFF.

This clone occurred once. The chain is built from TRBV4-2 and TRBJ2-3; perhaps TRBD2 as D (6 bases). The CDR3 loop spans 14 amino acids. Germline V lookup: CDR1 LGHNA, CDR2 YNFKEQ. Trimming removed 0 bases at V and 3 bases at J, with 7 bases between. The CDR3 spells CASSQEGGTDTQYF. DNA of the CDR3: TGTGCCAGCAGCCAAGAGGGGGGAACAGATACGCAGTATTTT.